The present T cell receptor (beta chain) was sequenced within a study of blood T cell repertoires in COVID-19. Study overall: Researchers got acute and convalescent COVID-19 samples from the United States, Italy and Spain. Sample material is recorded as cDNA or gDNA derived from T cells, B-cell-depleted T cells, or PBMCs.

Trimming cost V 4 bases and J 12 bases; bases outside gene matches: 7. Germline-derived CDR1 and CDR2 are MNHEY and SVGAGI. The CDR3 consists of 15 residues. Per the original methods: Using reference gene primer amplification, nucleated cell counts were estimated. Repertoires were generated with immunoSEQ multiplex PCR, while TCRdb's copy carries only in-frame clones and drops some. V, J and clone size were drawn from that table, and D and trimming were deduced from the DNA. The table lists 150,000 to 200,000 clones, around 90% of them singletons. This clonotype was obtained from a man between 60 and 70 years old with acute or convalescent COVID-19. The sequenced sample consisted of peripheral blood. This sequence joins TRBV6-5 and TRBJ2-1; 15 bases agree with TRBD2. In DNA, the CDR3 is TGTGCCAGCAGTTCTGGGACTAGCGGGGGGCTGGGGCAGTTCTTC. Its protein product is CASSSGTSGGLGQFF.